The 16 T cell receptor beta chains reported below all come from one sample, sequenced in a study of T cell responses to AZD1222 COVID-19 vaccine. Measured with immunoSEQ multiplex PCR; TCRdb has only the in-frame clones, and not every one. The sample includes over 150,000 clones, roughly 85% of them seen just once. Sequenced material: peripheral blood, taken 28 days after the second AZD1222 dose. The source is an adult who received the AZD1222 COVID-19 vaccine.

The chain recombines TRBV3-1 (or the pseudogene TRBV3-2) with TRBJ2-7; the D gene is possibly TRBD2 (5 bases). Trimming removed 4 bases from V and 1 base from J, with 11 bases in between. The CDR3 totals 14 residues. CDR1 and CDR2 (germline): LGHDT, YNNKEL (reference sequence). CDR3 amino acids: CASSRREQSYEQYF. The CDR3 region has the DNA TGTGCCAGCAGCCGAAGGGAGCAGTCCTACGAGCAGTACTTC.

The V and J genes are TRBV7-9 and TRBJ2-2; D call uncertain. The CDR3 totals 19 residues. Trimming shortened V by 3 bases and J by 1 base, and 21 bases separated the two germline ends. The V gene's germline CDR1 is SEHNR and CDR2 FQNEAQ (reference sequence). The CDR3 coding sequence is TGTGCCAGCAGCTTTACGAACCCTTGGGCAGGCAGGAACACCGGGGAGCTGTTTTTT. This translates into CASSFTNPWAGRNTGELFF.

The chain links TRBV6-2 or TRBV6-3 to TRBJ1-1; 7 nucleotides match TRBD1. Looked up from germline, CDR1 is MNHEY and CDR2 is SVGEGT. CDR3 length equals 17 residues. The V gene end was trimmed by 5 bases and the J gene end by 4 bases; junction bases not matched to a gene: 16. The CDR3 bases are TGTGCCAGCAGTCAGGGGACAGTGGGGCATAAGGGCACTGAAGCTTTCTTT. Its protein product is CASSQGTVGHKGTEAFF.

This clone has a single count. J is TRBJ2-7 and V is TRBV13; the D gene is possibly TRBD2 (5 bases). Germline V lookup: CDR1 PRHDT, CDR2 FYEKMQ (reference sequence). V was cut by 5 bases and J by 7 bases, with 12 bases left in between. This CDR3 has 12 residues. The CDR3 loop reads CASSPSGGEQYF. The DNA of the CDR3 is TGTGCCAGCAGCCCCAGCGGCGGGGAGCAGTACTTC.

This chain uses TRBV7-9 with TRBJ1-2; D is possibly TRBD1 (6 bases). CDR1 SEHNR and CDR2 FQNEAQ come from the germline V gene (reference sequence). CDR3 length equals 15 residues. V lost 4 bases and J lost 8, with 20 bases in between. The CDR3 is CASSSSMGGGPGYTF. CDR3 sequence (DNA): TGTGCCAGCAGCTCCTCTATGGGCGGGGGGCCAGGCTACACCTTC.

The V gene is TRBV9, the J gene TRBJ2-7; D is unclear. V lost 0 bases and J lost 1, with 11 bases in between. CDR3 size: 15 residues. Germline V gene data show CDR1 as SGDLS and CDR2 as YYNGEE. CDR3 protein: CASSVGLLGSYEQYF. The CDR3 bases are TGTGCCAGCAGCGTAGGACTCCTAGGGTCCTACGAGCAGTACTTC.

This chain joins TRBV10-2 and TRBJ1-4; tentatively, D is TRBD1 (5 bases). Germline assignment: CDR1 WSHSY and CDR2 SAAADI. Trimming cost V 3 bases and J 5 bases, with 16 bases left between them. The CDR3 has 16 amino acids. In DNA form, the CDR3 reads TGCGCCAGCAGTGACTTTGGGGCAGGACTAAATGAAAAACTGTTTTTT. It translates to CASSDFGAGLNEKLFF.

The chain is built from TRBV19 and TRBJ1-6; D is unresolved. Germline V CDR1 and CDR2: LNHDA, SQIVND (reference sequence). CDR3 length equals 18 residues. Trimming left V 1 base short and J 0 bases short, with 13 bases between. The CDR3 loop is CASSIVGGISSYNSPLHF. CDR3 bases: TGTGCCAGTAGTATAGTAGGCGGGATCAGCTCCTATAATTCACCCCTCCACTTT.

This chain connects TRBV3-1 (or the pseudogene TRBV3-2) to TRBJ2-7; D could derive from TRBD1 or TRBD2 (7 bases each). CDR3 length: 13 amino acids. Per the germline V gene, CDR1 is LGHDT and CDR2 is YNNKEL (reference sequence). The V end was cut by 4 bases, the J end by 7 bases, with 14 bases between. CDR3 DNA: TGTGCCAGCAGCCGAAGCAGGGGGGGGGAGCAGTACTTC. Its translation: CASSRSRGGEQYF.

The table lists this clone with a count of one. Here the CDR3 DNA reads TGTGCCAGCAGCTCCCGCGGTCTAGTGAACACTGAAGCTTTCTTT. Amino acid sequence: CASSSRGLVNTEAFF. The J gene is TRBJ1-1, the V gene TRBV7-9, with D unresolved. In germline, CDR1 is SEHNR, CDR2 FQNEAQ (reference sequence). This CDR3 has 15 amino acids. V was cut by 4 bases and J by 0 bases, with 12 bases left in between.

The chain joins TRBV5-4 to TRBJ1-4; a possible D gene is TRBD1 (5 bases). Germline CDR1 reads SGHNT; CDR2 reads YYREEE (reference sequence). The CDR3 has 15 amino acids. V was trimmed by 1 base and J by 4 bases, leaving 11 bases between them. The CDR3 spells CASSLQGSGNEKLFF. The CDR3 nucleotides read TGTGCCAGCAGCTTGCAGGGATCGGGTAATGAAAAACTGTTTTTT.

The J gene is TRBJ2-7, the V gene TRBV2; TRBD2 is a possible D gene (6 bases). The CDR3 is made up of 15 amino acids. The V and J ends lost 3 bases and 0 bases respectively, with 12 bases between them. Germline V gives CDR1 SNHLY, CDR2 FYNNEI. CDR3 protein: CASSEADGSSYEQYF. The CDR3, as DNA: TGTGCCAGCAGTGAGGCGGACGGGAGCTCCTACGAGCAGTACTTC.

The chain is built from TRBV7-2 and TRBJ1-4; D is possibly TRBD1 (5 bases). CDR1 is SGHTA, CDR2 FQGNSA, per germline. The length of the CDR3 is 13 residues. V lost 5 bases, J lost 8 bases, and 12 bases lay in between. In DNA form, the CDR3 reads TGTGCCAGCAGCCGGGGTGGGGACGAAAAACTGTTTTTT. Translation gives CASSRGGDEKLFF.

In DNA form, the CDR3 reads TGTGCCAGCAGCCCGGTGCAGGGAAGCACCGGGGAGCTGTTTTTT. This gives the protein CASSPVQGSTGELFF. The J gene is TRBJ2-2, the V gene TRBV5-4, with D maybe TRBD1 (5 bases). The CDR3 length is 15 residues. Germline CDR1 reads SGHNT; CDR2 reads YYREEE (reference sequence). V was cut by 4 bases and J by 4 bases, with 14 bases left in between. The variable domain in full, completed from reference TRBV5-4 and TRBJ2-2, reads ETGVTQSPTHLIKTRGQQVTLRCSSQSGHNTVSWYQQALGQGPQFIFQYYREEENGRGNFPPRFSGLQFPNYSSELNVNALELDDSALYLCASSPVQGSTGELFFGEGSRLTVL.

V gene TRBV19 combines with J gene TRBJ1-3, with D uncertain. There are 15 residues in the CDR3. Germline values: CDR1 LNHDA, CDR2 SQIVND (reference sequence). V was shortened by 7 bases and J by 0 bases, with 13 bases between the two germline ends. The CDR3 sequence: CASIGLSRSGNTIYF. The CDR3 DNA is TGTGCCAGTATAGGATTGAGCCGCTCTGGAAACACCATATATTTT.

In DNA, the CDR3 is TGTGCCAGCAGCTTAGTGGTTGAAGGTAGGGCTGAGCAGTTCTTC. Residues: CASSLVVEGRAEQFF. The J gene is TRBJ2-1, the V gene TRBV7-2; D uncertain. Trimming took 1 base from V and 9 from J, leaving 16 bases between them. The CDR3 is 15 residues long. The germline V gene has CDR1 SGHTA and CDR2 FQGNSA.